This TCR beta chain was sequenced for a study of beta chain features in type 1 diabetes. Whole-study context: Cells sorted and examined across all samples totaled roughly 98 million.

It was one heparinised blood draw, averaging about 116 mL, that each donor gave. The CDR3 length is 12 residues. With 3 bases removed from V and 4 bases from J, the gap between germline ends came to 6 bases. CDR1 SGHTA and CDR2 FQGNSA come from the germline V gene. This clone appeared a few times. Its antigen is currently unknown. The isolated RNA, all of it, was reverse transcribed, so expressed TCRB transcripts were what got sequenced. The assay was immunoSEQ multiplex PCR, and TCRdb's table has in-frame clones only and misses some. The sample yields approximately 140,000 clones, roughly 53% seen once. Broader study findings: Possible PCR preference for shorter templates applied equally to patients and controls. Moderately but significantly shorter TCRB CDR3s were found in Type 1 diabetes patients in all four CD4+ subsets.

This chain connects TRBV7-2 to TRBJ1-2; D gene uncertain. Sequencing input: Tregs from blood. This TCR was recovered from a man aged 18-30 years in good health. The CDR3 reads CASSFDSYGYTF. CDR3 nucleotides: TGTGCCAGCAGCTTTGATAGCTATGGCTACACCTTC.